The TCR beta chain described here comes from a study of cytomegalovirus exposure and HLA in healthy donors. Across the whole study: Of around 400 genotyped donors, around 86% grouped in the Caucasian-associated ancestry cluster.

Study outcomes and limitations: In the analysis, some V segments, TRBV6-2 and TRBV6-3 included, were excluded as indistinguishable. A later analysis showed HLA-associated TCR beta chains outstripping equally common others in clonal expansion.

The PCR was carried out with 60 Vbeta primers and 13 Jbeta primers. The protocol was immunoSEQ multiplex PCR, while the TCRdb copy is restricted to in-frame clones and leaves out a portion. This table holds 120,000 to 150,000 clones, 70% to 90% found once. A note on this clone: No antigen is known for it.

Germline loops: CDR1 MNHNS, CDR2 SASEGT. The CDR3 covers 14 residues. V shed 7 bases and J 4 bases; nucleotides not matched to a gene: 6. This receptor was identified in a woman between 40 and 50 years old in good health and CMV-seronegative. The gene calls are TRBV6-1 and TRBJ2-3; 9 nucleotides match TRBD1. What was sequenced was PBMCs. This chain's CDR3 is CASIVGQGADTQYF. CDR3 bases: TGTGCCAGCATTGTGGGACAGGGCGCAGATACGCAGTATTTT.